This T cell receptor beta chain was observed in a study of blood T cell repertoires in COVID-19. Overall study context: Material from acute and convalescent COVID-19 was sourced from the United States, Italy and Spain. The analysed material was cDNA or gDNA that came from T cells, B-cell-depleted T cells, or PBMCs.

Profiled with immunoSEQ multiplex PCR; TCRdb holds only in-frame clones, not every one. Of about 260,000 clones in the sample, more than 70% were seen once. Participants' reported clinical history set cohort assignment. Recovered participants had two consecutive negative NP/OP PCR tests, healthcare professional clearance, or symptom resolution. The germline V gene has CDR1 MNHEY and CDR2 SVGAGI. V dropped 6 bases and J dropped 3; count of bases not matched to a gene: 8. The CDR3 sequence is 15 residues long. The gene calls are TRBV6-5 and TRBJ1-5; 7 positions match TRBD1. The sequenced sample was PBMCs or T cells enriched from blood (not recorded which). The receptor comes from a woman between 50 and 59 years old who had recovered from COVID-19. CDR3 amino acids: CASRSYRGNNQPQHF. The CDR3, as DNA: TGTGCCAGCAGATCCTACAGGGGCAACAATCAGCCCCAGCATTTT.